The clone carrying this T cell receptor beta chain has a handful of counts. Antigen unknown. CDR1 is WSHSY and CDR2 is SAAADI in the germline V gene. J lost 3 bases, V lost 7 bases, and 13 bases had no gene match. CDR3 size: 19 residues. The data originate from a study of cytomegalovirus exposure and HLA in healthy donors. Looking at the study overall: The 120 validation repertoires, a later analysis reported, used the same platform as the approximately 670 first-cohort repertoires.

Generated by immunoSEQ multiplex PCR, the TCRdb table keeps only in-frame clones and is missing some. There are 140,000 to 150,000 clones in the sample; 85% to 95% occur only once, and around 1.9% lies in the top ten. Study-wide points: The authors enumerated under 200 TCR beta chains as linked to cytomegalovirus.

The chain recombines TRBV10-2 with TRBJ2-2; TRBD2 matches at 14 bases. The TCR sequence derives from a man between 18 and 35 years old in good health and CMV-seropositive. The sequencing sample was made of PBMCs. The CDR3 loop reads CASTPDPGLAGADTGELFF. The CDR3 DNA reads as TGCGCCAGCACCCCTGACCCGGGACTAGCGGGAGCAGACACCGGGGAGCTGTTTTTT.